Listed below are T cell receptor beta chains from one sample, sequenced in a study of T cells after yellow fever vaccination. Each CDR3 protein gets one entry after TCRdb re-called the 5' RACE reads with MiXCR. The data show some 600,000 distinct CDR3 sequences, roughly an eighth seen once. Sequenced material: PBMCs, taken on the day of the yellow fever booster vaccination. These receptors were taken from a man aged 30 to 39 who received the YFV17D yellow fever vaccine. The CDR3 runs from the conserved cysteine through the conserved F or W. Fields, in order: clone size, D gene, V gene, J gene, CDR3 DNA, CDR3 protein. The D gene is left open where the match is weak. Some rows mark clone size as missing; the rest say once, few, many or name a class of expanded clone.

>many|-|TRBV13|TRBJ2-7
TGTGCCAGCAGCTTAGGAAACCCGGGTCCGAAGCGCGAGCAGTACTTC
CASSLGNPGPKREQYF
>few|-|TRBV11-2|TRBJ1-1
TGTGCCAGCAGCTTACAGGGAAGCACTGAAGCTTTCTTT
CASSLQGSTEAFF
>-|-|TRBV7-2|TRBJ2-5
TGTGCCAGCAGCCTAGGTCCCTTGGCAGAGACCCAGTACTTC
CASSLGPLAETQYF
>many|-|TRBV7-2|TRBJ2-3
TGTGCCAGCAGCTTATCTACAAGGGGAGATACGCAGTATTTT
CASSLSTRGDTQYF
>once|TRBD1|TRBV3-1|TRBJ2-3
TGTGCCTGCAGCCCGGGGACAGATCACACAGATACGCAGTATTTT
CACSPGTDHTDTQYF
>many|-|TRBV11-2|TRBJ2-1
TGTGCCAGCAGCTTAGCGGCCTATAATGAGCAGTTCTTC
CASSLAAYNEQFF
>many|-|TRBV5-4|TRBJ2-2
TGTGCCAGCAGCTTGGGGGGCGGGGCGAACACCGGGGAGCTGTTTTTT
CASSLGGGANTGELFF
>many|-|TRBV28|TRBJ2-1
TGTGCCAGCAGTTTAAATGGCCTGTCCTACAATGAGCAGTTCTTC
CASSLNGLSYNEQFF
>-|-|TRBV29-1|TRBJ1-2
TGCAGCGTTGAAGACGTTGGCGGCTATGGCTACACCTTC
CSVEDVGGYGYTF
>-|TRBD1|TRBV18|TRBJ2-4
TGTGCCAGCTCACCCAGGGGGACAGGCCCTCTAGCCAAAAACATTCAGTACTTC
CASSPRGTGPLAKNIQYF
>few|-|TRBV24-1|TRBJ2-1
TGTGCCACCAGTGATTCAACCCCCCGCTCCTACAATGAGCAGTTCTTC
CATSDSTPRSYNEQFF
>-|-|TRBV7-3|TRBJ2-2
TGTGCCAGCAGCTTAATCCCGGTCCAGAACACCGGGGAGCTGTTTTTT
CASSLIPVQNTGELFF
>-|-|TRBV10-1|TRBJ2-3
TGCGCCAGCAGTGAGGGTAGGCGGGGACGCACAGATACGCAGTATTTT
CASSEGRRGRTDTQYF
>few|-|TRBV25-1|TRBJ2-7
TGTGCCAGCAGTGACGGAGGGGGCGAGTTCCACGAGCAGTACTTC
CASSDGGGEFHEQYF
>-|TRBD1|TRBV19|TRBJ2-1
TGTGCCAGTAGTATTTTAGGACAGGGGGGAATCGCCAATGAGCAGTTCTTC
CASSILGQGGIANEQFF
>few|TRBD2|TRBV18|TRBJ2-1
TGTGCCAGCTCACCACCGAATTCCAGGACTAGCGGGAGGACGAATGAGCAGTTCTTC
CASSPPNSRTSGRTNEQFF
>few|-|TRBV6-1|TRBJ1-1
TGTGCCAGCAGTGAACGAGGCAGAAGTGCTGAAGCTTTCTTT
CASSERGRSAEAFF
>-|TRBD1|TRBV24-1|TRBJ2-7
TGTGCCACCAGTGATTTACTCGGACAGGGGAAGGACGAGCAGTACTTC
CATSDLLGQGKDEQYF
>few|TRBD1|TRBV20-1|TRBJ1-2
TGCAGTGCCGAAACTCACGGGGACAGTTTCTGGTCCTATGGCTACACCTTC
CSAETHGDSFWSYGYTF
>-|TRBD1|TRBV6-5|TRBJ2-7
TGTGCCAGCAGTTACCTAGGGACAGGGACGCACGAGCAGTACTTC
CASSYLGTGTHEQYF